What follows describes a single TCR beta chain. These data are taken from a study of a mutant IDH1 vaccine in newly diagnosed glioma. After removal of 2 bases from V and 7 bases from J, the junction contained 11 bases not matched to a gene. Germline V lookup: CDR1 SGHTA, CDR2 FQGTGA. The CDR3 covers 15 residues. The method was immunoSEQ multiplex PCR; TCRdb's version includes in-frame clones alone and lacks a portion of them. Here the sample spans 50,000 or so clones, just over 85% being singletons. Described time point: baseline, week 1 (first vaccination visit). Described treatment: pre-vaccination baseline after standard-of-care therapy. Astrocytomas that were new, WHO grade 3 or 4, IDH1-mutant and ATRX-lost were present in the donors.

V usage is TRBV7-3 and J usage is TRBJ2-7, with TRBD2 matching over 7 bases. Sequencing used PBMCs, obtained from a glioma patient treated with radiotherapy, temozolomide or both. This sequence was found in a middle-aged man with glioma. CDR3 amino acids: CASSLSGASSGEQYF. The CDR3 DNA sequence: TGTGCCAGCAGCTTATCCGGGGCCTCTAGCGGAGAGCAGTACTTC.